This T cell receptor (beta chain) was recovered during a study of response to subunit inactivated influenza vaccine. Points from the study as a whole: The authors proposed limited new T cell recruitment per seasonal influenza vaccination.

MiXCR, run by TCRdb on the RT-PCR reads, gives a single entry per CDR3 protein. The top ten clones hold more than 8.5% of a sample with 530,000 or so distinct CDR3 sequences, approximately 10% of them seen once. This clonotype was detected many times. The antigen remains unidentified. Germline CDR1 is SGHRS and CDR2 is YFSETQ. The CDR3 is 14 residues long. V was pared by 4 bases and J by 1 base, with 11 bases between. V and J are TRBV5-1 and TRBJ2-5; D perhaps matches TRBD1 (6 bases). The specimen comprised PBMCs from blood, sampled on the day of vaccination. This TCR came from a man in his forties or fifties who received an inactivated influenza vaccine. The CDR3 nucleotides are TGCGCCAGCAGCAACCGGGACATCCAAGAGACCCAGTACTTC. It yields the protein CASSNRDIQETQYF.